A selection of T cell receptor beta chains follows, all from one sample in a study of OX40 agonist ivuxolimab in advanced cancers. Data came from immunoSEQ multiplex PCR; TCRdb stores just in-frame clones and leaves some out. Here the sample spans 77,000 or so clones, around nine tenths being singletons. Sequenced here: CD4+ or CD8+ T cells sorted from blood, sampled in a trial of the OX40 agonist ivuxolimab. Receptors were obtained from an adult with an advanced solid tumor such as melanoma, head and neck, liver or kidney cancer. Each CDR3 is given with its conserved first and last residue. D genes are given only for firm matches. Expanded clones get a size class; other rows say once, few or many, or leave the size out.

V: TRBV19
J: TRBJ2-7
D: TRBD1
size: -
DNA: TGTGCCAGTAGTGGGACAGGGTCGATATACGAGCAGTACTTC
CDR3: CASSGTGSIYEQYF

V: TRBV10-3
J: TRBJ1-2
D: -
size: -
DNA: TGTGCCATCAGTGAGTCTGGGACTTGGGGCTACACCTTC
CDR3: CAISESGTWGYTF

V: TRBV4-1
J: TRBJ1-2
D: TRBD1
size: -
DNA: TGCGCCAGCAGCCGAACAGGGGGCTATGGCTACACCTTC
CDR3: CASSRTGGYGYTF

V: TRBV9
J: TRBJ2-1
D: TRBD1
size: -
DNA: TGTGCCAGCAGCCTAACGGGACAGGGGGTTAATGAGCAGTTCTTC
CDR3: CASSLTGQGVNEQFF

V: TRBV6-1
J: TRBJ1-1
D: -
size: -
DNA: TGTGCCCTGCAAGGGTCTGTCACTGAAGCTTTCTTT
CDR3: CALQGSVTEAFF

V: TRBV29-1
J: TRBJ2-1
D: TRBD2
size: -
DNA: TGCAGCGCCGGGGGGACTGTCTACAATGAGCAGTTCTTC
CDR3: CSAGGTVYNEQFF

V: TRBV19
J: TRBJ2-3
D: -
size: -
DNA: TGTGCCAGTAGTAAGCCTAGCACAGATACGCAGTATTTT
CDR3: CASSKPSTDTQYF

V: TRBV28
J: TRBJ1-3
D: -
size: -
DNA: TGTGCCAGCACTCTCCCGACAGGATCTGGAAACACCATATATTTT
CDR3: CASTLPTGSGNTIYF

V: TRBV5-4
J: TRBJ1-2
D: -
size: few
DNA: TGTGCCAGCAGCCCGGAGGCGGGACGAGGCTACACCTTC
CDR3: CASSPEAGRGYTF

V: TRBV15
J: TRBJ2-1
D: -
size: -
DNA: TGTGCCACCAGCAGAGATAAAGGGAATGAGCAGTTCTTC
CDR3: CATSRDKGNEQFF

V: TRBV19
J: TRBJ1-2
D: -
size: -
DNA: TGTGCCAGTACAGGAGGGAGGAACTATGGCTACACCTTC
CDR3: CASTGGRNYGYTF